By sample share, the clone carrying this TCR beta chain is medium-sized (0.01 to 0.1%). Original processing methods: Counts of nucleated cells, estimated from reference gene primer amplification, were obtained. Produced via immunoSEQ multiplex PCR; TCRdb's table is partial and in-frame only. D and trimming come from the DNA, and the V and J calls and clone size come from that table. This sample has roughly 91,000 clones, with 84% found just once. This entry belongs to a study of blood T cell repertoires in COVID-19. Across the study: COVID-19 samples, acute and convalescent, were from the United States, Italy and Spain. The analysed material was cDNA or gDNA that came from T cells, B-cell-depleted T cells, or PBMCs.

V gave up 4 bases and J gave up 7 bases; unmatched junction bases: 5. Germline assignment: CDR1 SNHLY and CDR2 FYNNEI. The CDR3 sequence is 13 residues long. Input material: peripheral blood. This TCR derives from a man in his sixties or seventies with active or convalescent COVID-19. This chain uses TRBV2 with TRBJ1-2; TRBD1 aligns across 8 bases. CDR3 sequence: CASSGQGAGGYTF. Written as DNA, the CDR3 is TGTGCCAGCAGTGGGCAGGGGGCTGGTGGCTACACCTTC. Variable domain in full (rest from reference TRBV2 and TRBJ1-2): EPEVTQTPSHQVTQMGQEVILRCVPISNHLYFYWYRQILGQKVEFLVSFYNNEISEKSEIFDDQFSVERPDGSNFTLKIRSTKLEDSAMYFCASSGQGAGGYTFGSGTRLTVV.